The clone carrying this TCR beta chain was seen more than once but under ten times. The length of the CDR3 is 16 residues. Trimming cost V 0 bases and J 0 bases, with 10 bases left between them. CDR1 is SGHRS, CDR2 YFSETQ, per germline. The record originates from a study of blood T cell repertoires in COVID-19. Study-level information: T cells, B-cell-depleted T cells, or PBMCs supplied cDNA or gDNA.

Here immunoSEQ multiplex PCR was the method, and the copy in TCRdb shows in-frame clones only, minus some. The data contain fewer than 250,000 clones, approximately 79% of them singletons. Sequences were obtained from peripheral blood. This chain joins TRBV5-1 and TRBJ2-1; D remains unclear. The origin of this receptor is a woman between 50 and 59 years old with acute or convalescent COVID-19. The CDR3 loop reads CASSLVPGRSYNEQFF. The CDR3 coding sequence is TGCGCCAGCAGCTTGGTCCCGGGTCGCTCCTACAATGAGCAGTTCTTC.